The present T cell receptor (beta chain) was sequenced within a study of tumor and adjacent non-tumor tissue in lung cancer (dated by TCRdb to the late 2010s). Study-level background: By cancer type, the cohort comprised 12 adenocarcinoma patients, a couple of squamous cell carcinoma patients and 1 small cell lung cancer patient. The 15 enrolled patients, of whom 10 were men and 5 were women, were aged about 31 to 85 years and were diagnosed with TNM stage I to III disease. Sequencing generated a total of more than 95 million productive TCRbeta reads, averaging approximately 3.8 million reads per sample. Using bulk TCRbeta repertoires from over 14 lung cancer patients, the study set lung tumor tissue side by side with matched distant non-tumor lung tissue. Some 31 paired specimens, one tumor and one normal lung sample per patient, were profiled by TCRbeta CDR3 sequencing.

At least ten counts were recorded for this clonotype. Its antigen remains unidentified. One base away there is no much larger clone; base qualities are not given. The CDR3 spans 16 residues, from the cysteine through the phenylalanine. The CDR3 DNA has 48 bases and is translated from base 1. Compared with germline, V lacks 0 bases and J lacks 4 bases; bases without a gene match: 7. According to the germline V gene, CDR1 reads SGHTA and CDR2 reads FQGNSA. Receptors were amplified or captured by multiplex PCR. Sequenced using an Illumina HiSeq 2500. TCRbeta libraries were constructed through three rounds of nested PCR with primers (Table S4) according to protocols modified from ARM-PCR. PCR products of 200-500 bp were gel-excised and purified with the QIAquick gel extraction kit before sequencing. In the original analysis: Reads were cleaned using Trimmomatic, were merged into complete CDR3 sequences using FLASH, and were assigned to V(D)J germline segments using MiTCR. Clonal diversity was computed as the inverse Simpson's index with VDJtools. In-frame sequences without a premature stop codon were defined as productive reads. TCRdb trimmed the raw reads at Q25, called clones with MiXCR and kept productive beta chains. Every CDR3 protein is listed once, alongside the most common genes and DNA of its rows. TCRdb's processing, not the study's, gives the V and J calls here. Present in this sample are about 86,000 distinct CDR3 sequences, around three quarters of which were seen just once. 20% to 25% of the sample is in the top ten clones.

General study outcomes and caveats: TCR diversity was significantly higher in younger patients, and greater tumor TCR diversity was associated with shorter overall survival and shorter disease-free survival. Neither the sequencing platform nor unique molecular identifiers are named or mentioned anywhere in the methods. The top 100 clones accounted for a significantly larger cumulative portion of the repertoire in normal lung than in tumor tissue. Peripheral blood was not sequenced, so blood TCRbeta repertoires in these lung cancer patients were not examined. Tumor tissue showed significantly greater TCR diversity (inverse Simpson) than normal lung tissue (431.37 vs 166.20, P = 0.0075, Mann-Whitney U test). Only about 16 patients were included in the cohort, and the need for larger samples and more detailed clinical data was noted by the authors.

RNA was isolated from bulk unsorted tissue, and RNA quality was assessed with a NanoDrop ND-1000 and an Agilent 2100. The normal lung samples consisted of distant non-tumor tissue collected more than 3 cm from the tumor edge. Donors were newly diagnosed lung cancer patients admitted for thoracic surgery in China between August and November 2014, without prior chemotherapy. Patients who had received previous radiotherapy or chemotherapy, or who had another concurrent cancer, were excluded from the study. Pieces of surgical tissue measuring about 1-2.1 cm3 were kept in RNAlater solution and stored at -80 degrees C until use.

The clonotype originates from a woman aged 50 to 60 with non-small cell lung cancer. Rearrangement joined TRBV7-2 to TRBJ2-3; 7 middle bases align to TRBD2. Sequencing input: distant non-tumor lung tissue. The DNA sequence is given as TGTGCCAGCAGCTTAGCAGGCGGGAGAGCGGCAGATACGCAGTATTTT. It specifies CASSLAGGRAADTQYF.